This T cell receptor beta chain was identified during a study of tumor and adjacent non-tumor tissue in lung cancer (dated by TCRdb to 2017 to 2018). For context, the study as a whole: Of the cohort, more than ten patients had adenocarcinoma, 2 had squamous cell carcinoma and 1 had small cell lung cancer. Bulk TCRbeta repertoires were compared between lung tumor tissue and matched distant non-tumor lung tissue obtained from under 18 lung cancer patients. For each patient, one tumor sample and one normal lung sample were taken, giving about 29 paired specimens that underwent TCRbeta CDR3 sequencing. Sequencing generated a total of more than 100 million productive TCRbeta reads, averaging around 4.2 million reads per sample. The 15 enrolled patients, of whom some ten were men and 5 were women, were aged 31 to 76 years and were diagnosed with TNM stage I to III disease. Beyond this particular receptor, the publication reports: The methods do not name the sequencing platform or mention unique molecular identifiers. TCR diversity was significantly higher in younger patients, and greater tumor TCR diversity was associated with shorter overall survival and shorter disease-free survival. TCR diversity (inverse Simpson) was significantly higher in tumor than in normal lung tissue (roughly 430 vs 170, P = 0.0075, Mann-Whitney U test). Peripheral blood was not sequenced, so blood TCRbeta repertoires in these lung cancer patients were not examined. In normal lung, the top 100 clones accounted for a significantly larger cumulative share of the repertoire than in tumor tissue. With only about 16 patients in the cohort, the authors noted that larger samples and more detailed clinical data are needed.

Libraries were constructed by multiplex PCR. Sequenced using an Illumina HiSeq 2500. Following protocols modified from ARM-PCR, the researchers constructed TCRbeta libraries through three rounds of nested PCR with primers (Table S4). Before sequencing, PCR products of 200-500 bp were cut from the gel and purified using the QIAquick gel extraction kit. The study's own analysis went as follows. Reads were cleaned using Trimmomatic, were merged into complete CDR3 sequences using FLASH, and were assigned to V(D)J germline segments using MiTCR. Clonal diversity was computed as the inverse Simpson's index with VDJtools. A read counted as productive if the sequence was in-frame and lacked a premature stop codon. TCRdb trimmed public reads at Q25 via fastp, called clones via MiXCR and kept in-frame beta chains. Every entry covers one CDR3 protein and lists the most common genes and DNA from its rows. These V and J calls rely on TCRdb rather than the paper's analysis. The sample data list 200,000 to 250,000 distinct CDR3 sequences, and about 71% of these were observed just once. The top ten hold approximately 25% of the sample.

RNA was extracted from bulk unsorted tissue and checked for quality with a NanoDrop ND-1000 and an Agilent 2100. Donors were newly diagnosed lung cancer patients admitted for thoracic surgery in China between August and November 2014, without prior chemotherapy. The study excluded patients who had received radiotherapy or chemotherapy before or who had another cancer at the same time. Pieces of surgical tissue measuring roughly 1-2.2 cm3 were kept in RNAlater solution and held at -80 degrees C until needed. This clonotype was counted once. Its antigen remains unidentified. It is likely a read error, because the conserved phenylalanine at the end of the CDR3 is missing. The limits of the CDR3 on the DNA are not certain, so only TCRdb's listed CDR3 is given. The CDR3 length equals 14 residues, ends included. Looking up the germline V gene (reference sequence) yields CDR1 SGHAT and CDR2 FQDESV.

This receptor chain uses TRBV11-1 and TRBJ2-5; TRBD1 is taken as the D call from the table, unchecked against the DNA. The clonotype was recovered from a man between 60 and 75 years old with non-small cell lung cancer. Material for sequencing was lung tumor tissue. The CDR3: CAISFTPGGETRYL.